This TCR beta chain appears in the sequencing data of a study of Graves' ophthalmopathy and Graves' hyperthyroidism. Whole-study findings and limits: The model's prediction of ophthalmopathy progression had about 70% sensitivity and around 72% specificity. In blood appeared most of the expanded thyroid clonotypes whose frequency exceeded 0.001.

Using RNA transcripts, the TCR beta CDR3 regions were amplified. First-round RT-PCR used HTBI primers; second-round multiplex PCR followed. TCRdb re-analysed the multiplex PCR reads in MiXCR, keeping a single row per CDR3 protein. In the table there are roughly 400,000 distinct CDR3 sequences, about 16% of which are singletons. The CDR3 spans 15 residues. Between the trimmed V and J ends, which lost 7 bases and 0 bases, there was a span of 14 bases. The germline V gene has CDR1 MNHNS and CDR2 SASEGT. Many counts were recorded for this clonotype. As yet, its antigen is unknown. A follow-up of 18 months without ophthalmopathy meant that hyperthyroidism was stable. A diagnosis was made from clinical symptoms together with serum thyroxine, TRAb, thyroid ultrasound and orbital computed tomography.

The TCR originated in a woman aged 18-29 years with stable Graves' hyperthyroidism. Sequencing used peripheral blood. The V gene is TRBV6-1, the J gene TRBJ2-3; D gene ambiguous. CDR3 loop: CASTRSSASTDTQYF. CDR3 DNA sequence: TGTGCCAGCACCAGATCATCCGCTAGCACAGATACGCAGTATTTT.